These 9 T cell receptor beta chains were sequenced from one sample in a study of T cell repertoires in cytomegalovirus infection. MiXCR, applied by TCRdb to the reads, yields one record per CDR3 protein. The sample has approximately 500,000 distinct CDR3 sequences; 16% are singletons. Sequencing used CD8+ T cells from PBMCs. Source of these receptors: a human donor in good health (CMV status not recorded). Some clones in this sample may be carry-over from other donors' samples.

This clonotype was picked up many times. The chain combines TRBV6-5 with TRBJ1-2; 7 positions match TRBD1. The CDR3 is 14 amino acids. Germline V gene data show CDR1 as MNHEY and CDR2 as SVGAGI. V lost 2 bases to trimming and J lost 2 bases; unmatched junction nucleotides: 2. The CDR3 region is CASSYLGQNYGYTF. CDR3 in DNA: TGTGCCAGCAGTTACCTGGGACAGAACTATGGCTACACCTTC.

The CDR3 sequence: CASSASLSSGSSYTQYF. CDR3 sequence (DNA): TGTGCCAGCAGCGCCTCTCTGTCCAGCGGGAGTTCCTATACGCAGTATTTT. The rearrangement links TRBV9 to TRBJ2-3; 8 bases line up with TRBD2. V gave up 3 bases and J gave up 7 bases; unmatched junction bases: 16. The CDR3 consists of 17 residues. The germline V gene has CDR1 SGDLS and CDR2 YYNGEE.

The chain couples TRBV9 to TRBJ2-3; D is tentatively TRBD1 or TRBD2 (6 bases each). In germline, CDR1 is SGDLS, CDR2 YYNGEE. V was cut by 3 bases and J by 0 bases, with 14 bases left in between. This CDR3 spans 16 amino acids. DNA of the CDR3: TGTGCCAGCAGCGGCGGGGACATTTCTAGCACAGATACGCAGTATTTT. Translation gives CASSGGDISSTDTQYF.

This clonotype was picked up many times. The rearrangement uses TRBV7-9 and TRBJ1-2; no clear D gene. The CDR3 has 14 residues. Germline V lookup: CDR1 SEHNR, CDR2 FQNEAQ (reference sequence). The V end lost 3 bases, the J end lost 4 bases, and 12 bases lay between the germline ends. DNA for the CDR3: TGTGCCAGCAGCTTGTCCACGCAAGGCTATGGCTACACCTTC. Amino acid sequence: CASSLSTQGYGYTF.

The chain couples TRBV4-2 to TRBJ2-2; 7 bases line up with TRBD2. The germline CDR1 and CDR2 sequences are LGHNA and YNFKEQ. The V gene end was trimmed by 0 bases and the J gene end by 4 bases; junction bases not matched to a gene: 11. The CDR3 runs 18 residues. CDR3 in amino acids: CASSQELWRESSTGELFF. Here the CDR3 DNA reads TGTGCCAGCAGCCAAGAGCTTTGGCGGGAGTCGAGCACCGGGGAGCTGTTTTTT.

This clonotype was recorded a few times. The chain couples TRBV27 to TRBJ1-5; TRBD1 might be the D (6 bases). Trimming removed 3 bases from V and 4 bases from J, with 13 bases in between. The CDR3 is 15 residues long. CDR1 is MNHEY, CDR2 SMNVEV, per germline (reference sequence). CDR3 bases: TGTGCCAGCAGTTTGGTCGTGGGGGCAAATCAGCCCCAGCATTTT. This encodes CASSLVVGANQPQHF.

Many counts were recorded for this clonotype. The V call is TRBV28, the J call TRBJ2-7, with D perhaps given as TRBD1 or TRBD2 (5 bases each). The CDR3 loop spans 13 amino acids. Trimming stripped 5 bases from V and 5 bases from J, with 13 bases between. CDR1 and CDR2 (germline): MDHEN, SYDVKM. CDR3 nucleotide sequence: TGTGCCAGCAGTGTGGTCGGGGCGGACGAGCAGTACTTC. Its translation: CASSVVGADEQYF.

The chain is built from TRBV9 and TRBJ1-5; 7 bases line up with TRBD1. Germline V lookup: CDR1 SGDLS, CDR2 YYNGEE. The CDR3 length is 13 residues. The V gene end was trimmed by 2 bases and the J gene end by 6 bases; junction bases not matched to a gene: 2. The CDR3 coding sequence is TGTGCCAGCAGCGTTGCAGGGGGTCAGCCCCAGCATTTT. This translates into CASSVAGGQPQHF. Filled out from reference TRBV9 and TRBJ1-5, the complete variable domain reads DSGVTQTPKHLITATGQRVTLRCSPRSGDLSVYWYQQSLDQGLQFLIQYYNGEERAKGNILERFSAQQFPDLHSELNLSSLELGDSALYFCASSVAGGQPQHFGDGTRLSIL.

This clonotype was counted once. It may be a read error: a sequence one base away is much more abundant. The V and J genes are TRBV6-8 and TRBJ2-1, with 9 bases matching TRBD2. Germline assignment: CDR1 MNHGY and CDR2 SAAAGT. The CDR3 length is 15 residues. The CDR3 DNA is TGTGCCAGCAATTACGGTCGCGGGGGGGCCAATGAGCAGTTCTTC. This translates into CASNYGRGGANEQFF.